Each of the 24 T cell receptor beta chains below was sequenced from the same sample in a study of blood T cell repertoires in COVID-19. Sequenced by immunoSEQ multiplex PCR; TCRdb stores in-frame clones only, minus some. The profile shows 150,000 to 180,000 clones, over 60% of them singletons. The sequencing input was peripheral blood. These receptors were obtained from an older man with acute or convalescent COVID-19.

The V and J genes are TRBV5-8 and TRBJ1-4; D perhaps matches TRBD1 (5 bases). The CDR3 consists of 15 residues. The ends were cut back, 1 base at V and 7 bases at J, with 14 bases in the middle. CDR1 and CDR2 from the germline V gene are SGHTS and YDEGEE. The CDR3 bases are TGTGCCAGCAGCTTGAGGAGGGGCCGGGGTGAAAAACTGTTTTTT. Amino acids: CASSLRRGRGEKLFF.

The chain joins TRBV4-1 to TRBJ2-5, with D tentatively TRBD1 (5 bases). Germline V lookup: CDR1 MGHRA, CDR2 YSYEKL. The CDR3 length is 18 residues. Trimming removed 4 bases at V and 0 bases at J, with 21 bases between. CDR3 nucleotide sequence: TGCGCCAGCAGCCCCCCGGAGCAGGGCATATGGTACCAAGAGACCCAGTACTTC. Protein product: CASSPPEQGIWYQETQYF.

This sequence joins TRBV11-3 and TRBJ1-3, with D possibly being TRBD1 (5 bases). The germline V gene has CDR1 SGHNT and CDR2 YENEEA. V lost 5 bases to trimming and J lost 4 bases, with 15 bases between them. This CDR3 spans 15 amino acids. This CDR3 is CASSPQAGIGNTIYF. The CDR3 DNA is TGTGCCAGCAGCCCTCAGGCAGGGATCGGAAACACCATATATTTT.

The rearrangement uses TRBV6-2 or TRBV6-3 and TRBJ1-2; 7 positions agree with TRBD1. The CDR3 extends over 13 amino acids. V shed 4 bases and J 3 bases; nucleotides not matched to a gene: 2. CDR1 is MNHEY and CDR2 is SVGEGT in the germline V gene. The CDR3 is CASSSDRDYGYTF. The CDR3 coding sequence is TGTGCCAGCAGTTCTGACAGGGACTATGGCTACACCTTC.

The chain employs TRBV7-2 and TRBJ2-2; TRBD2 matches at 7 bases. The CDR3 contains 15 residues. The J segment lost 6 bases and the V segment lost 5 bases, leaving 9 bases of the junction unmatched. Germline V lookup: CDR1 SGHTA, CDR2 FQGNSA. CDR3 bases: TGTGCCAGCAGCATCCGGGACTACCACTCCGGGGAGCTGTTTTTT. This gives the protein CASSIRDYHSGELFF.

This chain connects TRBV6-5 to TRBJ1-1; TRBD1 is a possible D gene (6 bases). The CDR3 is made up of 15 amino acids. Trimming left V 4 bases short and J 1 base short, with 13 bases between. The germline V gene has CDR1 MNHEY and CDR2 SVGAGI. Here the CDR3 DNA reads TGTGCCAGCAGTTGGTCGAACAGGGCGAACACTGAAGCTTTCTTT. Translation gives CASSWSNRANTEAFF.

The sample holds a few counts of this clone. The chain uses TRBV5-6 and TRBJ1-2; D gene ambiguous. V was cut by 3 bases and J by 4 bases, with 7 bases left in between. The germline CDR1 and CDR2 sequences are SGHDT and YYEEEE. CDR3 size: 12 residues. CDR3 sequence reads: CASSSGSYGYTF. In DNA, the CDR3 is TGTGCCAGCAGCTCTGGGAGCTATGGCTACACCTTC.

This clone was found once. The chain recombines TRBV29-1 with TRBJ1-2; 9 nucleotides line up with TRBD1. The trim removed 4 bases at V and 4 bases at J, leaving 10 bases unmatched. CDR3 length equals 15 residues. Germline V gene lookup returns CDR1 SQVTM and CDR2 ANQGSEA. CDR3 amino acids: CSVAPQGAYGYGYTF. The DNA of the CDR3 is TGCAGCGTTGCCCCACAGGGGGCTTACGGCTATGGCTACACCTTC.

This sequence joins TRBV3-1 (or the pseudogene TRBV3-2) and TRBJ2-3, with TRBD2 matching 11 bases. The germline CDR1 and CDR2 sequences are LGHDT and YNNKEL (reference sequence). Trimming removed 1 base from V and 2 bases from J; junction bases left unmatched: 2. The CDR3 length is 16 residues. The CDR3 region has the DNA TGTGCCAGCAGCCAAGGACTAGCGGGGACCACAGATACGCAGTATTTT. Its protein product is CASSQGLAGTTDTQYF.

CDR3 residues: CASSLIKTGTVSNQPQHF. The CDR3 DNA sequence: TGTGCCAGCAGTTTAATAAAAACCGGGACAGTTAGCAATCAGCCCCAGCATTTT. The V call is TRBV28, the J call TRBJ1-5; 7 nucleotides agree with TRBD1. The germline V gene has CDR1 MDHEN and CDR2 SYDVKM. J lost 0 bases, V lost 2 bases, and 10 bases had no gene match. This CDR3 comprises 18 residues.

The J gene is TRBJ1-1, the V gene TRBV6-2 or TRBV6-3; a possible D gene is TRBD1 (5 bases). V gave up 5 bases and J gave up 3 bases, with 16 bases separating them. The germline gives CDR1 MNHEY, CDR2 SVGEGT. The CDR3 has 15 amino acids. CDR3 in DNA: TGTGCCAGCAGTGTCCGGGGGGGGATGGACACTGAAGCTTTCTTT. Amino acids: CASSVRGGMDTEAFF.

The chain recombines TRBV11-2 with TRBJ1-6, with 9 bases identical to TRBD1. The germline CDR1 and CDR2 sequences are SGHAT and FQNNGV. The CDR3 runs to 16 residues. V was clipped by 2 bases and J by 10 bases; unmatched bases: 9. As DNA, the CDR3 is TGTGCCAGCAGCTTACCCCTTGGGACAGGGCAATCACCCCTCCACTTT. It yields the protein CASSLPLGTGQSPLHF.

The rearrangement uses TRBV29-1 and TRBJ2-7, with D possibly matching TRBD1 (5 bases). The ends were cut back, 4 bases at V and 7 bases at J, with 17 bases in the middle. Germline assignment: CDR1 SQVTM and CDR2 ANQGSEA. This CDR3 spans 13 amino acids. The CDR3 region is CSVAGSELREQYF. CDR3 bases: TGCAGCGTTGCAGGGTCGGAGTTGAGGGAGCAGTACTTC.

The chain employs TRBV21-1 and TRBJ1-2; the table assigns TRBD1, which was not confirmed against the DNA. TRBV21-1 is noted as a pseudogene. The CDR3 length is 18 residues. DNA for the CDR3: TGTGCCAGCAGCAAAACTCCTAGGGACAGGGGACAATTCTATGGCTACACCTTC. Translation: CASSKTPRDRGQFYGYTF.

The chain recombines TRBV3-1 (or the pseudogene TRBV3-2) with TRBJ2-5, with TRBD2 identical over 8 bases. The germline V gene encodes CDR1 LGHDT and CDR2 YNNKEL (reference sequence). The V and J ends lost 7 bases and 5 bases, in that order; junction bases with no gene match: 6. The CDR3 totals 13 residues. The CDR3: CASTRGGIETQYF. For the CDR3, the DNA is TGTGCCAGCACCCGCGGGGGGATTGAGACCCAGTACTTC.

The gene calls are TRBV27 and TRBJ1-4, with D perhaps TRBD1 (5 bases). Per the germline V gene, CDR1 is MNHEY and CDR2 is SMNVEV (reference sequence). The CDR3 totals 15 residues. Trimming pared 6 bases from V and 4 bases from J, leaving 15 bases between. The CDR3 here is CASRTLGHVNEKLFF. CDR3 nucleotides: TGTGCCAGCAGGACCCTGGGGCACGTTAATGAAAAACTGTTTTTT.

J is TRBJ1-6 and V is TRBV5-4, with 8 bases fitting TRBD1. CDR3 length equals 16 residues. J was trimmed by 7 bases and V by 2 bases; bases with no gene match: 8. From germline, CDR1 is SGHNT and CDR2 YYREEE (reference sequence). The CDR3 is CASSFTRQGTNSPLHF. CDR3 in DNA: TGTGCCAGCAGCTTCACCAGACAGGGGACGAATTCACCCCTCCACTTT.

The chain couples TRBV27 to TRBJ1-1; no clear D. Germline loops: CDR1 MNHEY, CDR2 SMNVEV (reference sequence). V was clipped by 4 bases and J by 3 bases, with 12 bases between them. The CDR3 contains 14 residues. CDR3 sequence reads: CASSSQTSYTEAFF. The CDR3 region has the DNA TGTGCCAGCAGTTCTCAGACAAGTTACACTGAAGCTTTCTTT.

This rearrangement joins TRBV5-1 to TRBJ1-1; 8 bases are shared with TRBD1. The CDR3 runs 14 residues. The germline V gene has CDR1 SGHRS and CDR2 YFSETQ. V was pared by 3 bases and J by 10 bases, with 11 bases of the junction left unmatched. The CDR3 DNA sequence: TGCGCCAGCAGCTCGGTCCCGGGACAGGAAACAGCTTTCTTT. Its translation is CASSSVPGQETAFF.

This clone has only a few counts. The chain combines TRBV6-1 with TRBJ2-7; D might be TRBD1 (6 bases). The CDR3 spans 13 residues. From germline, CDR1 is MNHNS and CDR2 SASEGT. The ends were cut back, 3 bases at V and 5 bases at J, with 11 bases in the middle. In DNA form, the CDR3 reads TGTGCCAGCAGTGACCCGACAGGTGACGAGCAGTACTTC. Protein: CASSDPTGDEQYF.

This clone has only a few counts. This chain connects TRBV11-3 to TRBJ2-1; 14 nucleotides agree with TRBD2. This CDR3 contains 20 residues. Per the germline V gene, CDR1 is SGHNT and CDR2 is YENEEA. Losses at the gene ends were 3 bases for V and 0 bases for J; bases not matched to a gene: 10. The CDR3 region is CASSFHGTSGGPSSYNEQFF. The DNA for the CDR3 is TGTGCCAGCAGCTTCCATGGGACTAGCGGGGGCCCGAGCTCCTACAATGAGCAGTTCTTC.

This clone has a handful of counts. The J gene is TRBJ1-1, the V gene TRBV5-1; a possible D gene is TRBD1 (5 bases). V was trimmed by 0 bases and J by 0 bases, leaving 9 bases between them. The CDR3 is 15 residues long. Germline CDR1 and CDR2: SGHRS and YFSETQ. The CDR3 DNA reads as TGCGCCAGCAGCTTGGAGGACATGCTGAACACTGAAGCTTTCTTT. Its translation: CASSLEDMLNTEAFF.

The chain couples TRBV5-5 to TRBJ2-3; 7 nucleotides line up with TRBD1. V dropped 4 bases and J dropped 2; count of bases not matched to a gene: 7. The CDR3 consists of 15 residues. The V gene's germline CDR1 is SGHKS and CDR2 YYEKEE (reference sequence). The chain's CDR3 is CASSAGTAFTDTQYF. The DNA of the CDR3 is TGTGCCAGCAGCGCTGGGACAGCCTTCACAGATACGCAGTATTTT.

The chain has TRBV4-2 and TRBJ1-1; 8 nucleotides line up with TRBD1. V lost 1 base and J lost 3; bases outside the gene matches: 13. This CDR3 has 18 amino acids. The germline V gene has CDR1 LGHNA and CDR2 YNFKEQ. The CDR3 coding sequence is TGTGCCAGCAGCCAAGTCCAAGGACAGGGAGAGGGGTACACTGAAGCTTTCTTT. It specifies CASSQVQGQGEGYTEAFF.